The present T cell receptor (beta chain) was sequenced within a study of blood T cell repertoires in COVID-19. The method was immunoSEQ multiplex PCR; TCRdb's version includes in-frame clones alone and lacks a portion of them. Among some 510,000 clones, around nine tenths were seen once, and the ten largest hold less than 2%. Germline-derived CDR1 and CDR2 are SNHLY and FYNNEI. V gave up 8 bases and J gave up 3 bases; unmatched junction bases: 11. The CDR3 runs to 17 residues. The J gene is TRBJ2-3, the V gene TRBV2; TRBD2 agrees at 13 bases. The sequenced sample consisted of PBMCs or T cells enriched from blood (not recorded which). The TCR originated in a woman aged 40 to 50 who had recovered from COVID-19. CDR3 coding DNA: TGTGCCAGCCGAAGATGGACTAGCGGGAGTGGGACAGATACGCAGTATTTT. Encoded protein: CASRRWTSGSGTDTQYF.